Following are 18 T cell receptor beta chains from one sample sequenced in a study of radiotherapy plus CTLA-4 blockade in lung cancer. This table comes from immunoSEQ multiplex PCR, and its TCRdb copy is limited to in-frame clones, with some not included. The sample consists of 55,000 to 65,000 clones, more than 70% of them appearing once. The specimen comprised peripheral blood, sampled from a patient treated with radiotherapy plus ipilimumab. The receptors originated from a human donor with non-small cell lung cancer who had a complete response to radiotherapy plus ipilimumab.

The chain combines TRBV29-1 with TRBJ2-1, with a possible D match to TRBD2 (6 bases). The V gene lost 1 base and the J gene lost 0 bases, with 13 bases spanning the gap. Germline V gene data show CDR1 as SQVTM and CDR2 as ANQGSEA. This CDR3 has 16 amino acids. The CDR3 bases are TGCAGCGTTGAAGTAGGGAGGTTCAGCTCCTACAATGAGCAGTTCTTC. It encodes CSVEVGRFSSYNEQFF.

This clone was observed a single time. This chain connects TRBV9 to TRBJ1-2; possibly TRBD1 for D (5 bases). V gave up 4 bases and J gave up 4 bases, with 17 bases separating them. Germline V gene lookup returns CDR1 SGDLS and CDR2 YYNGEE. CDR3 length: 15 amino acids. CDR3 in amino acids: CASSQRTEQGYGYTF. The CDR3 DNA sequence: TGTGCCAGCAGCCAAAGAACAGAGCAGGGCTATGGCTACACCTTC. Variable domain in full (rest from reference TRBV9 and TRBJ1-2): DSGVTQTPKHLITATGQRVTLRCSPRSGDLSVYWYQQSLDQGLQFLIQYYNGEERAKGNILERFSAQQFPDLHSELNLSSLELGDSALYFCASSQRTEQGYGYTFGSGTRLTVV.

The V and J genes are TRBV7-2 and TRBJ2-7; D is ambiguous. The CDR3 extends over 15 amino acids. Germline V gene lookup returns CDR1 SGHTA and CDR2 FQGNSA. With 1 base removed from V and 2 bases from J, the gap between germline ends came to 12 bases. The CDR3 DNA reads as TGTGCCAGCAGCTTAGAAGTTGGCCTCACCTACGAGCAGTACTTC. Protein product: CASSLEVGLTYEQYF.

The count of this clone is one. This sequence joins TRBV7-2 and TRBJ1-2; no reliable D call. The V and J ends lost 2 bases and 7 bases respectively, with 11 bases between them. Germline loops: CDR1 SGHTA, CDR2 FQGNSA. This CDR3 region has 13 residues. The CDR3 here is CASSLIAYSGYTF. CDR3 nucleotides: TGTGCCAGCAGCTTAATCGCTTACTCTGGCTACACCTTC.

This sequence joins TRBV7-9 and TRBJ1-1; 7 bases match TRBD1. Germline V gene lookup returns CDR1 SEHNR and CDR2 FQNEAQ (reference sequence). The CDR3 length is 16 residues. V lost 7 bases, J lost 4 bases, and 15 bases stayed unmatched. CDR3: CASTFRARQGGTEAFF. The CDR3 DNA follows: TGTGCCAGCACCTTCCGAGCCCGACAGGGCGGCACTGAAGCTTTCTTT.

CDR3 region: CASSQRAGGLDTQYF. CDR3 nucleotides: TGCGCCAGCAGCCAACGGGCGGGAGGGTTGGATACGCAGTATTTT. The J gene is TRBJ2-3, the V gene TRBV4-1; TRBD2 matches 9 bases. V was clipped by 2 bases and J by 6 bases; unmatched bases: 6. Germline CDR1 MGHRA, CDR2 YSYEKL. There are 15 residues in the CDR3.

The genes are TRBV7-8 and TRBJ2-4, with 11 bases fitting TRBD1. The germline CDR1 and CDR2 sequences are SGHVS and FQNEAQ. This CDR3 spans 17 amino acids. Trimming removed 4 bases from V and 4 bases from J; junction bases left unmatched: 9. The CDR3 spells CASSSTIGQGAKNIQYF. DNA of the CDR3: TGTGCCAGCAGCTCAACCATTGGACAGGGGGCGAAAAACATTCAGTACTTC.

A few counts support this clone. The rearrangement links TRBV9 to TRBJ1-2; the D is unclear. Germline-derived CDR1 and CDR2 are SGDLS and YYNGEE. The CDR3 spans 12 residues. The ends were cut back, 3 bases at V and 2 bases at J, with 5 bases in the middle. The CDR3 DNA reads as TGTGCCAGCAGCGCCTCCAACTATGGCTACACCTTC. It codes for CASSASNYGYTF. Complete variable domain (other parts from reference TRBV9 and TRBJ1-2): DSGVTQTPKHLITATGQRVTLRCSPRSGDLSVYWYQQSLDQGLQFLIQYYNGEERAKGNILERFSAQQFPDLHSELNLSSLELGDSALYFCASSASNYGYTFGSGTRLTVV.

This rearrangement joins TRBV9 to TRBJ2-5, with 12 bases identical to TRBD2. The CDR3 extends over 16 amino acids. Germline assignment: CDR1 SGDLS and CDR2 YYNGEE. V was clipped by 4 bases and J by 0 bases; unmatched bases: 4. As DNA, the CDR3 is TGTGCCAGCAGCCCCCGGACTAGCGGGAACCAAGAGACCCAGTACTTC. The encoded protein is CASSPRTSGNQETQYF. Full variable domain (outside the CDR3, taken from reference TRBV9 and TRBJ2-5): DSGVTQTPKHLITATGQRVTLRCSPRSGDLSVYWYQQSLDQGLQFLIQYYNGEERAKGNILERFSAQQFPDLHSELNLSSLELGDSALYFCASSPRTSGNQETQYFGPGTRLLVL.

Concerning this clone itself: This sample also contains other DNA sequences that code for the same CDR3. This chain uses TRBV7-2 with TRBJ1-6, with TRBD1 matching over 12 bases. Germline V CDR1 and CDR2: SGHTA, FQGNSA. CDR3 size: 15 residues. V lost 0 bases, J lost 13 bases, and 4 bases stayed unmatched. In DNA form, the CDR3 reads TGTGCCAGCAGCTTAGCGGGACAGGGGGCCTCCCCCCTCCACTTT. Protein sequence: CASSLAGQGASPLHF. Based on the CDR3 plus reference TRBV7-2 and TRBJ1-6, the full variable domain is GAGVSQSPSNKVTEKGKDVELRCDPISGHTALYWYRQSLGQGLEFLIYFQGNSAPDKSGLPSDRFSAERTGGSVSTLTIQRTQQEDSAVYLCASSLAGQGASPLHFGNGTRLTVT.

This clone is labeled as medium-sized (0.01 to 0.1%). This chain connects TRBV7-3 to TRBJ1-1; possibly TRBD1 for D (6 bases). CDR1 is SGHTA, CDR2 FQGTGA, per germline. The length of the CDR3 is 13 residues. The V and J ends lost 5 bases and 8 bases respectively, with 15 bases between them. The CDR3 protein is CASSATGHREAFF. For the CDR3, the DNA is TGTGCCAGCAGCGCAACGGGACACAGAGAAGCTTTCTTT. Looking up the rest from reference TRBV7-3 and TRBJ1-1 gives the full variable domain: GAGVSQTPSNKVTEKGKYVELRCDPISGHTALYWYRQSLGQGPEFLIYFQGTGAADDSGLPNDRFFAVRPEGSVSTLKIQRTERGDSAVYLCASSATGHREAFFGQGTRLTVV.

This clone was detected many times. J is TRBJ2-7 and V is TRBV18; the match to TRBD1 covers 7 bases. The CDR3 loop spans 14 amino acids. Trimming removed 5 bases from V and 6 bases from J; junction bases left unmatched: 10. CDR1 and CDR2 from the germline V gene are KGHSH and LQKENI. CDR3 protein: CASSSDRVTVEQYF. CDR3 coding DNA: TGTGCCAGCTCATCCGACAGGGTGACGGTCGAGCAGTACTTC.

The chain employs TRBV4-1 and TRBJ2-6; 7 bases map to TRBD1. V shed 4 bases, J shed 0 bases, and the junction held 6 bases outside the gene matches. Germline V gene sequence: CDR1 MGHRA, CDR2 YSYEKL. The CDR3 has 17 residues. The CDR3 region has the DNA TGCGCCAGCAGCCCCTCATCAGGGGGCTCTGGGGCCAACGTCCTGACTTTC. Protein product: CASSPSSGGSGANVLTF.

The CDR3 nucleotides read TGTGCCTGGACCCCCGGGACAGGACGCTATGGCTACACCTTC. Protein: CAWTPGTGRYGYTF. The rearrangement uses TRBV30 and TRBJ1-2, with TRBD1 matching over 8 bases. This CDR3 is built from 14 residues. The germline CDR1 and CDR2 sequences are GTSNPN and SVGIG (reference sequence). The V gene end was trimmed by 4 bases and the J gene end by 4 bases; junction bases not matched to a gene: 8.

The CDR3 here is CASRPGTYNSPLHF. CDR3 nucleotides: TGTGCCAGCAGACCGGGGACCTATAATTCACCCCTCCACTTT. The J gene is TRBJ1-6, the V gene TRBV28; the D is unclear. CDR1 is MDHEN, CDR2 SYDVKM, per germline. Between the trimmed V and J ends, which lost 6 bases and 2 bases, there was a span of 8 bases. The CDR3 sequence is 14 residues long.

The chain joins TRBV5-1 to TRBJ1-2, with D possibly TRBD1 on 5 matching bases. The CDR3 covers 14 residues. Between the trimmed V and J ends, which lost 4 bases and 2 bases, there was a span of 12 bases. Germline V gives CDR1 SGHRS, CDR2 YFSETQ. The CDR3 DNA is TGCGCCAGCAGCCGGGGGGGGGAAAACTATGGCTACACCTTC. Translation: CASSRGGENYGYTF.

This chain joins TRBV5-8 and TRBJ2-5, with a possible D match to TRBD2 (5 bases). Gene TRBJ2-7 matches the end of the DNA better, so the J call may be wrong. The germline V gene has CDR1 SGHTS and CDR2 YDEGEE. The CDR3 length is 15 residues. The CDR3 region is CASSMWSLGSNEQYF. CDR3 bases: TGTGCCAGCAGCATGTGGTCTTTAGGGAGCAACGAGCAGTACTTC.

The chain employs TRBV5-8 and TRBJ1-2; 11 nucleotides align to TRBD1. The germline V gene has CDR1 SGHTS and CDR2 YDEGEE. Germline trimming cut 0 bases from V and 4 bases from J; bases unmatched to any gene: 8. The CDR3 contains 17 residues. CDR3 in DNA: TGTGCCAGCAGCTTGGGAAGTAGGACAGGGGGCGGCTATGGCTACACCTTC. As protein: CASSLGSRTGGGYGYTF. Looking up the rest from reference TRBV5-8 and TRBJ1-2 gives the full variable domain: EAGVTQSPTHLIKTRGQQATLRCSPISGHTSVYWYQQALGLGLQFLLWYDEGEERNRGNFPPRFSGRQFPNYSSELNVNALELEDSALYLCASSLGSRTGGGYGYTFGSGTRLTVV.